The sequence of this TCR beta chain was determined in a study of cytomegalovirus exposure and HLA in healthy donors. Overall study findings and caveats: An observed cluster of highly shared sequence variants was recorded as a likely sequencing artifact. The study found most TCR sequences rare, yet found some public TCRs in many donors.

The PCR ran on 60 Vbeta and 13 Jbeta primers. TCRdb keeps only in-frame clones here, not all; method: immunoSEQ multiplex PCR. This sample has about 150,000 clones, with approximately 74% found just once. Trimming pared 8 bases from V and 0 bases from J, leaving 13 bases between. This CDR3 has 14 residues. Germline V lookup: CDR1 SNHLY, CDR2 FYNNEI. On this clone: The antigen is unknown.

The sample comprised PBMCs. This clonotype was obtained from a man younger than 45 in good health and CMV-seronegative. V usage is TRBV2 and J usage is TRBJ1-2; D possibly corresponds to TRBD1 (5 bases). The CDR3 nucleotides read TGTGCCAGCGGCGGGAGGGACTCTAACTATGGCTACACCTTC. Translated, it gives CASGGRDSNYGYTF.